A single TCR beta chain is shown here with its context. Its antigen is unknown. Libraries were prepared by immunoSEQ multiplex PCR; TCRdb keeps only in-frame clonotypes and omits some of them. The sample consists of 150,000 to 200,000 clones, approximately 91% of them appearing once. The V end lost 8 bases, the J end lost 2 bases, and 16 bases lay between the germline ends. This CDR3 contains 14 residues. CDR1 and CDR2 from the germline V gene are GTSNPN and SVGIG (reference sequence). This entry belongs to a study of lymphopenia after photon versus proton radiotherapy. Study results and limitations: Oligoclonal CD8+ Temra expansion after nadir drove photon patients' diversity drop. Proton therapy kept repertoires fairly stable, unlike photons, which gained effector/memory cells.

This sequence originates from a man in his forties or fifties with gastric cancer. This sample comprised peripheral blood, obtained from a patient treated with photon-based radiotherapy. V is TRBV30 and J is TRBJ2-1; the D gene is possibly TRBD2 (6 bases). CDR3 DNA sequence: TGTGCCCGGGGGACCAGTGGGGCCTACAATGAGCAGTTCTTC. Its translation is CARGTSGAYNEQFF. Variable domain in full (rest from reference TRBV30 and TRBJ2-1): SQTIHQWPATLVQPVGSPLSLECTVEGTSNPNLYWYRQAAGRGLQLLFYSVGIGQISSEVPQNLSASRPQDRQFILSSKKLLLSDSGFYLCARGTSGAYNEQFFGPGTRLTVL.